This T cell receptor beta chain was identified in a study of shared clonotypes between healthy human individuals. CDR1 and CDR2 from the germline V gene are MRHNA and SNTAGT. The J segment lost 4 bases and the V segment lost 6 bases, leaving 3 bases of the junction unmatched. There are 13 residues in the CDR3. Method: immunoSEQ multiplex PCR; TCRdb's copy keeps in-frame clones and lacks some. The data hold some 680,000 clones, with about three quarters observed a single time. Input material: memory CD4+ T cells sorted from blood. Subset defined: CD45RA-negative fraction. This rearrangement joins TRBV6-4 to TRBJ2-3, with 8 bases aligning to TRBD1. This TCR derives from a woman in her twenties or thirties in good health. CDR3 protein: CASSQGAADTQYF. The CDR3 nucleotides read TGTGCCAGCAGCCAGGGGGCGGCAGATACGCAGTATTTT.